This is a list of T cell receptor beta chains from one sample in a study of patients and donors after allogeneic stem cell transplantation. MiXCR was run by TCRdb on the RT-PCR reads, yielding one entry per CDR3 protein. The table has about a million distinct CDR3 sequences, about a sixth seen once; the top ten hold around 6%. Sequencing was performed on blood, either unsorted or a sorted T cell fraction (not recorded which). The source of these receptors is a human donor who was either an allogeneic HSCT recipient or a stem cell or donor lymphocyte infusion donor (not recorded which). It is not recorded whose cells these are; they may come from a transplant donor. Each CDR3 is given with its conserved first and last residue. The D gene is left open where the match is weak. Some rows have no size entry. The others give once, few or many, or a class for an expanded clone.

j_call	clone_size	v_call	d_call	cdr3_nt	cdr3_aa
TRBJ2-7	NA	TRBV7-2	TRBD2	TGTGCCAGCAGGGCGACTAGCGGGGGGGCCTACGAGCAGTACTTC	CASRATSGGAYEQYF
TRBJ1-2	NA	TRBV4-3	TRBD1	TGCGCCAGCAGCCAAGATCCCGGACAGGGTGCCCCCAGCTATGGCTACACCTTC	CASSQDPGQGAPSYGYTF
TRBJ2-1	few	TRBV5-1	NA	TGCGCCAGCAGCTGGAATGGACGCCACAATGAGCAGTTCTTC	CASSWNGRHNEQFF
TRBJ1-5	NA	TRBV10-2	NA	TGCGCCAGCAGTGAAGAGGACGCCAATCAGCCCCAGCATTTT	CASSEEDANQPQHF
TRBJ1-4	NA	TRBV14	NA	TGTGCCAGCAGCTCAGGGGTGGAAACTAATGAAAAACTGTTTTTT	CASSSGVETNEKLFF
TRBJ2-1	NA	TRBV9	NA	TGTGCCAGCAGCGTCCGGGTAAACAATGAGCAGTTCTTC	CASSVRVNNEQFF
TRBJ2-1	few	TRBV24-1	NA	TGTGCCACCAGTGAGCGGCGCGGTGAGCAGTTCTTC	CATSERRGEQFF
TRBJ2-1	NA	TRBV13	TRBD2	TGTGCCAGCAGCTTAGAGGGCGGGAGGGCCAATGATCAGTTCTTC	CASSLEGGRANDQFF
TRBJ2-4	few	TRBV29-1	NA	TGCAGCGTTGTTCTGGCGGGTGGGAACATTCAGTACTTC	CSVVLAGGNIQYF
TRBJ2-1	NA	TRBV27	NA	TGTGCCAGCAGCCGGGACGCGGACAATGAGCAGTTCTTC	CASSRDADNEQFF
TRBJ1-2	NA	TRBV18	NA	TGTGCCAGCTCACCACTCCGCTGGGGCTACACCTTC	CASSPLRWGYTF
TRBJ1-1	few	TRBV6-1	TRBD1	TGTGCCAGCAGTGCCGACAGGGGCAGGAGCGGCACTGAAGCTTTCTTT	CASSADRGRSGTEAFF
TRBJ2-5	few	TRBV20-1	NA	TGCAGTGCTAGAGGGGGGAGGGAGACCCAGTACTTC	CSARGGRETQYF
TRBJ2-6	NA	TRBV29-1	TRBD2	TGCAGCGTTATTCAGCGGGAGGGCTCTGGGGCCAACGTCCTGACTTTC	CSVIQREGSGANVLTF
TRBJ2-3	NA	TRBV2	TRBD2	TGTGCCAGCAGTGAAGCGTTTAGCGGGGAGGCCCTAGGCACAGATACGCAGTATTTT	CASSEAFSGEALGTDTQYF
TRBJ1-1	NA	TRBV18	NA	TGTGCCAGCCATCGCGTAAGGGGGACCACTGAAGCTTTCTTT	CASHRVRGTTEAFF
TRBJ2-3	NA	TRBV19	NA	TGTGCCAGTAAAGACAGGGGAGGGGAAGATACGCAGTATTTT	CASKDRGGEDTQYF
TRBJ2-7	NA	TRBV12-3/TRBV12-4	NA	TGTGCCAGCAGCCCTGCGGGACAGCCTACGATTAGGCAGTACTTC	CASSPAGQPTIRQYF
TRBJ2-1	few	TRBV27	NA	TGTGCCAGCAGTCTAAGAAACAGGGTCAATGAGCAGTTCTTC	CASSLRNRVNEQFF
TRBJ1-2	few	TRBV7-9	TRBD1	TGTGCCAGCAGCTCCAGAGAAGGGACAGGGAATGGCTACACCTTC	CASSSREGTGNGYTF
TRBJ2-3	few	TRBV9	TRBD1	TGTGCCAGCAGCGTAGGGGACAGAACTAGCACAGATACGCAGTATTTT	CASSVGDRTSTDTQYF
TRBJ2-7	few	TRBV4-2	NA	TGTGCCAGCAGCCAAGATTCGGACGCCCCGAATCGCGAGCAGTACTTC	CASSQDSDAPNREQYF
TRBJ1-2	few	TRBV3-1	NA	TGTGCCAGCAGCCATGCGGAGGCATGGAGTGGCTACACCTTC	CASSHAEAWSGYTF
TRBJ2-3	once	TRBV6-1	TRBD2	TGTGCCAGCAGCCCATCTAGCGGGGGGGCCGGGGTAGATACGCAGTATTTT	CASSPSSGGAGVDTQYF
TRBJ1-3	few	TRBV7-6	NA	TGTGCCAGCAGCTTATTGCAGGGCGCTGGAAACACCATATATTTT	CASSLLQGAGNTIYF
TRBJ1-3	few	TRBV18	NA	TGTGCCAGCTCACCACTTCACGGGAGTCCGGACACCATATATTTT	CASSPLHGSPDTIYF
TRBJ2-3	NA	TRBV5-1	NA	TGCGCCAGCAGCTTGGTAGATGTTACAGATACGCAGTATTTT	CASSLVDVTDTQYF
TRBJ2-5	few	TRBV11-2	NA	TGTGCCAGCAGCTTAGATGGGCCGGCCGGAGAAGAGACCCAGTACTTC	CASSLDGPAGEETQYF
TRBJ2-3	many	TRBV6-5	NA	TGTGCCAGCAGTTACCGAAGCCCCGGAAGGGATACGCAGTATTTT	CASSYRSPGRDTQYF